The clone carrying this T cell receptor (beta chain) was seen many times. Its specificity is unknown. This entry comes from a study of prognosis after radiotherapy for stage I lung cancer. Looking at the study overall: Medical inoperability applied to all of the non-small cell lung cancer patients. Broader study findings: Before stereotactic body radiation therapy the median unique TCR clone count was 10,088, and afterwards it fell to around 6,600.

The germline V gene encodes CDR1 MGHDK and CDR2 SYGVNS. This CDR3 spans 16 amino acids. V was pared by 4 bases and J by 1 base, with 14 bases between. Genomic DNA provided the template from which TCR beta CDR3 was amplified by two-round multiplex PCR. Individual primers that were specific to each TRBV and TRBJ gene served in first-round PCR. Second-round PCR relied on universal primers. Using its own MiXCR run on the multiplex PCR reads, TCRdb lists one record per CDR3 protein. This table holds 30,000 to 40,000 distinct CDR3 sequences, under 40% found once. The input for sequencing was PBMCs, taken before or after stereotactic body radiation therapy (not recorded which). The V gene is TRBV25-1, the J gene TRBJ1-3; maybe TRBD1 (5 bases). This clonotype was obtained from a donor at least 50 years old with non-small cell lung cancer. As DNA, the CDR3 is TGTGCCAGCAGTGGATGGGACGCAGGATCTGGAAACACCATATATTTT. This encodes CASSGWDAGSGNTIYF.